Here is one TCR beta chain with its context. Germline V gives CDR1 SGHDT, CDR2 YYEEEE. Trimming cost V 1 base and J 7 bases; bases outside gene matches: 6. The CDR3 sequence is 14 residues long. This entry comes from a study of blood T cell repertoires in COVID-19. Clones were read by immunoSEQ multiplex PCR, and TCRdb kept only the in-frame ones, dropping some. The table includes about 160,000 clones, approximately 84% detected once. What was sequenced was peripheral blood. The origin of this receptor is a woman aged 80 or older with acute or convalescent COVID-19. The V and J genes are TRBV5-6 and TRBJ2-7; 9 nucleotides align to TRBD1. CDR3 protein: CASSLTTGGGEQYF. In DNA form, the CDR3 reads TGTGCCAGCAGCTTGACGACAGGGGGTGGGGAGCAGTACTTC.